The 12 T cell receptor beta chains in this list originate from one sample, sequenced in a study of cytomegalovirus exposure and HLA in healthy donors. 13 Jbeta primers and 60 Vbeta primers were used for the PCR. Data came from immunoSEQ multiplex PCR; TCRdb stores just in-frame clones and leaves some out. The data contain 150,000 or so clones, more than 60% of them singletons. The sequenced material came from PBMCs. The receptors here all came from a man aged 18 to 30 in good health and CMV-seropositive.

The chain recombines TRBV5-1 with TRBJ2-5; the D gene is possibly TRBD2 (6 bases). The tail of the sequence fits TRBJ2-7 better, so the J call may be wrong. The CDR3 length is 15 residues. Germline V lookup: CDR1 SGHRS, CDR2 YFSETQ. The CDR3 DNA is TGCGCCAGCAGCTTGGGGACTACCTTCTCCTACGAGCAGTACTTC. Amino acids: CASSLGTTFSYEQYF.

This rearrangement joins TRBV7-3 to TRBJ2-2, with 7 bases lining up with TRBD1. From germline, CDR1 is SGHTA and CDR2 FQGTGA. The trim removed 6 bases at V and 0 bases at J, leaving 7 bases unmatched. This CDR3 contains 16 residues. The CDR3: CASRVRQGANTGELFF. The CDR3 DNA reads TGTGCCAGCAGGGTTCGACAGGGTGCGAACACCGGGGAGCTGTTTTTT.

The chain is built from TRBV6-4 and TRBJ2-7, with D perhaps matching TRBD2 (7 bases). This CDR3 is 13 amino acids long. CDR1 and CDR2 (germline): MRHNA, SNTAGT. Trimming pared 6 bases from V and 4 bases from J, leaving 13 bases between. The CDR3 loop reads CASRGGREYEQYF. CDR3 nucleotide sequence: TGTGCCAGCAGGGGGGGGCGGGAGTACGAGCAGTACTTC.

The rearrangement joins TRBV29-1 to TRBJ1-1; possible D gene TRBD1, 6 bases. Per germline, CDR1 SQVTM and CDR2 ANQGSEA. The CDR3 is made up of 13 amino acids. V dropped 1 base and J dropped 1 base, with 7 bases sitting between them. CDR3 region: CSVEGTANTEAFF. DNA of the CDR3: TGCAGCGTTGAAGGGACAGCGAACACTGAAGCTTTCTTT.

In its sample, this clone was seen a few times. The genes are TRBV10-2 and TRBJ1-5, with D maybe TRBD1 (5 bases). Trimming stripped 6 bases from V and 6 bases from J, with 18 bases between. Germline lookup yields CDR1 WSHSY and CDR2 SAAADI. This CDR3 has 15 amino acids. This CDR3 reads CASSAPGTLLQPQHF. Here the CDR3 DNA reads TGCGCCAGCAGCGCCCCCGGGACTCTTCTTCAGCCCCAGCATTTT.

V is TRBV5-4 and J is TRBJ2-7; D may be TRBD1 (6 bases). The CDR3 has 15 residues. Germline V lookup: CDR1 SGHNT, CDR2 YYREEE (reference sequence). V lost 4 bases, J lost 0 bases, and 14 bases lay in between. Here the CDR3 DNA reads TGTGCCAGCAGCCACGGACAGATAAGCTCCTACGAGCAGTACTTC. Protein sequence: CASSHGQISSYEQYF.

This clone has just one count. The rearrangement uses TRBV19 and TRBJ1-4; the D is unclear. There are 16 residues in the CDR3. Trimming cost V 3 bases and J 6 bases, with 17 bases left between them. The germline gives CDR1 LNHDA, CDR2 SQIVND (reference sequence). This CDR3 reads CASSMAPEQRDEKLFF. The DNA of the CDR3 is TGTGCCAGTAGTATGGCTCCGGAACAGAGGGATGAAAAACTGTTTTTT.

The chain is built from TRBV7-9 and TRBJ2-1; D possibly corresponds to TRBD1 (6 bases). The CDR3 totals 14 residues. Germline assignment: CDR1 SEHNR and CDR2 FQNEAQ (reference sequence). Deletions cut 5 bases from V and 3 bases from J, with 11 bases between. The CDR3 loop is CASSTGHFYNEQFF. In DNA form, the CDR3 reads TGTGCCAGCAGCACGGGACACTTCTACAATGAGCAGTTCTTC.

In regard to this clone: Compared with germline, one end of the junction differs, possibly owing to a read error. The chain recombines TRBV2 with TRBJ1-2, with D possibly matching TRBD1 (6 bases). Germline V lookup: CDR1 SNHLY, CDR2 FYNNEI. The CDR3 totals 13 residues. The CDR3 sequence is CASSHQIGGPLSF. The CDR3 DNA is TGTGCCAGCAGTCACCAGATAGGGGGTCCCCTGTCGTTC.

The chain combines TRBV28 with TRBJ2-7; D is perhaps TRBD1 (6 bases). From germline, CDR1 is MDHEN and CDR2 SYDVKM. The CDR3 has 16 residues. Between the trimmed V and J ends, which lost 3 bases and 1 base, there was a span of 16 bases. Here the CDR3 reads CASSFASGGLSYEQYF. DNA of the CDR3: TGTGCCAGCAGTTTTGCTTCTGGGGGCTTGTCCTACGAGCAGTACTTC.

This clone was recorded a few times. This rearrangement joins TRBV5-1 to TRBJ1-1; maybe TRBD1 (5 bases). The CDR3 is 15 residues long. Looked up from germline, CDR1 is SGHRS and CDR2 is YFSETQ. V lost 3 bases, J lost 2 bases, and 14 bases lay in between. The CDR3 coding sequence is TGCGCCAGCAGCTGGAACCTCGGGGGAAACACTGAAGCTTTCTTT. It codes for CASSWNLGGNTEAFF.

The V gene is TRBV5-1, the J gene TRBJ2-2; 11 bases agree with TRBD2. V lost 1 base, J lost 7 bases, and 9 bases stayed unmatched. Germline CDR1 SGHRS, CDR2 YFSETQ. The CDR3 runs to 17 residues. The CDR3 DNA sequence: TGCGCCAGCAGCTTGATAACTAGCGGGAGTCGAATCGGGGAGCTGTTTTTT. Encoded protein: CASSLITSGSRIGELFF.